Following are 13 T cell receptor beta chains from one sample sequenced in a study of identical twins. MiXCR, applied by TCRdb to the 5' RACE reads, yields one record per CDR3 protein. Here the sample spans around 220,000 distinct CDR3 sequences, around an eighth being singletons. Sequenced input: memory (CD45RO+) T cells sorted from blood. The source is a woman aged 18-29 years in good health.

This clonotype was seen repeatedly, ten times or more. V and J are TRBV10-3 and TRBJ2-5; D gene uncertain. This CDR3 comprises 14 residues. The germline CDR1 and CDR2 sequences are ENHRY and SYGVKD. Trimming left V 3 bases short and J 5 bases short, with 13 bases between. The CDR3 protein is CAISEAGLGETQYF. As DNA, the CDR3 is TGTGCCATCAGTGAAGCAGGCCTAGGCGAGACCCAGTACTTC.

As DNA, the CDR3 is TGCGCCAGCAGCACGACAGGGGGGCCCACAGATACGCAGTATTTT. This gives the protein CASSTTGGPTDTQYF. The chain employs TRBV5-1 and TRBJ2-3, with TRBD1 identical over 9 bases. This CDR3 spans 15 amino acids. V shed 4 bases and J 2 bases; nucleotides not matched to a gene: 5. Per germline, CDR1 SGHRS and CDR2 YFSETQ.

This clonotype occurred a few times. The chain carries TRBV20-1 and TRBJ1-2; D remains ambiguous. The CDR3 is 12 residues long. CDR1 and CDR2 (germline): DFQATT, SNEGSKA (reference sequence). V was trimmed by 3 bases and J by 3 bases, leaving 8 bases between them. The CDR3 DNA reads as TGCAGTGCTAGTGCGGCCGACTATGGCTACACCTTC. This codes for CSASAADYGYTF.

The chain is built from TRBV14 and TRBJ2-3; D is uncertain. The CDR3 has 14 amino acids. V lost 3 bases and J lost 2, with 9 bases in between. CDR1 and CDR2 from the germline V gene are SGHDN and FVKESK. The CDR3 DNA reads as TGTGCCAGCAGCCAGAATAGACACACAGATACGCAGTATTTT. This sequence encodes CASSQNRHTDTQYF.

The rearrangement joins TRBV7-9 to TRBJ2-5, with D perhaps TRBD2 (6 bases). Germline V gene sequence: CDR1 SEHNR, CDR2 FQNEAQ (reference sequence). This CDR3 spans 14 amino acids. Between the trimmed V and J ends, which lost 4 bases and 2 bases, there was a span of 11 bases. DNA for the CDR3: TGTGCCAGCAGCTATTTTGGGGGGCAAGAGACCCAGTACTTC. Amino acid sequence: CASSYFGGQETQYF.

The chain uses TRBV20-1 and TRBJ2-1; 8 positions agree with TRBD2. The CDR3 runs 14 residues. Germline loops: CDR1 DFQATT, CDR2 SNEGSKA (reference sequence). Trimming took 0 bases from V and 6 from J; bases not matched to a gene: 4. The CDR3 loop is CSAREGTRRNEQFF. The CDR3 DNA sequence: TGCAGTGCTAGAGAAGGGACTAGGCGCAATGAGCAGTTCTTC.

This clonotype came up a few times. A read error is possible here, since a much larger clone lies one base away. The chain combines TRBV6-4 with TRBJ2-3, with 8 bases matching TRBD2. The CDR3 totals 15 residues. From germline, CDR1 is MRHNA and CDR2 SNTAGT. The CDR3 region is CASTGSGGGTDAQYF. The CDR3 DNA sequence: TGTGCCAGCACCGGATCCGGGGGGGGCACAGATGCGCAGTATTTT.

This chain joins TRBV5-5 and TRBJ1-1; perhaps TRBD1 as D (5 bases). V lost 5 bases and J 11 bases, leaving 13 bases between the germline ends. The CDR3 contains 11 residues. The germline V gene has CDR1 SGHKS and CDR2 YYEKEE (reference sequence). CDR3 nucleotides: TGTGCCAGCAGGCGGGGGTCTGGGGCTTTCTTT. Its protein is CASRRGSGAFF.

V and J are TRBV7-2 and TRBJ2-7, with D unresolved. Trimming left V 3 bases short and J 2 bases short, with 14 bases between. The CDR3 covers 15 residues. Looked up from germline, CDR1 is SGHTA and CDR2 is FQGNSA. In nucleotides, the CDR3 is TGTGCCAGCAGCTTGGGAATGGCCCCCCCCTACGAGCAGTACTTC. Protein product: CASSLGMAPPYEQYF.

The sample holds a few counts of this clonotype. This sequence joins TRBV29-1 and TRBJ2-2; D is perhaps TRBD1 (6 bases). V was cut by 5 bases and J by 6 bases, with 22 bases left in between. Germline V gene sequence: CDR1 SQVTM, CDR2 ANQGSEA. The CDR3 length is 16 residues. CDR3 sequence reads: CSVQGLPGQGAGELFF. As DNA, the CDR3 is TGCAGCGTTCAAGGCCTACCGGGACAAGGGGCCGGGGAGCTGTTTTTT.

The gene calls are TRBV20-1 and TRBJ2-1; D tentatively fits TRBD1 or TRBD2 (5 bases each). V shed 2 bases and J shed 1 base, with 15 bases lying between them. Germline V gives CDR1 DFQATT, CDR2 SNEGSKA (reference sequence). The CDR3 runs 16 residues. The CDR3 is CSARRGGPASYNEQFF. CDR3 DNA: TGCAGTGCTAGACGGGGCGGGCCAGCTTCCTACAATGAGCAGTTCTTC.

This clonotype was recorded at least ten times. The chain employs TRBV20-1 and TRBJ1-2; D unclear. CDR1 and CDR2 (germline): DFQATT, SNEGSKA (reference sequence). V was clipped by 6 bases and J by 2 bases, with 13 bases between them. CDR3 length equals 13 residues. The CDR3 DNA sequence: TGCAGTGCCCCCGGGTATTGGAACTATGGCTACACCTTC. The encoded protein is CSAPGYWNYGYTF.

The rearrangement links TRBV11-2 to TRBJ1-4; D is perhaps TRBD1 (5 bases). Germline-derived CDR1 and CDR2 are SGHAT and FQNNGV. The CDR3 covers 15 residues. V gave up 5 bases and J gave up 5 bases, with 15 bases separating them. The CDR3 DNA reads TGTGCCAGCAGCCCTAGGATAGGGACGAATGAAAAACTGTTTTTT. Translating gives CASSPRIGTNEKLFF.